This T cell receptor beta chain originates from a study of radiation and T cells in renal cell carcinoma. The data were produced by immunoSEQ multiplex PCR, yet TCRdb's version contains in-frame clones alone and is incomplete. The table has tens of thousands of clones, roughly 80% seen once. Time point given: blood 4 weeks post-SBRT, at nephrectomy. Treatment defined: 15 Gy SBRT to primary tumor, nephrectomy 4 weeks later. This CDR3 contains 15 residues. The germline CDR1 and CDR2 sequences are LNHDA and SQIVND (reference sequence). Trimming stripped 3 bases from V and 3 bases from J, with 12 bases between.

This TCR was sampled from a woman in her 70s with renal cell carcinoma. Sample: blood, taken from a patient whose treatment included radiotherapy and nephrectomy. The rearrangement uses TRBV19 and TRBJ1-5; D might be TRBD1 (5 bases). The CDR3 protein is CASSIGAGDNQPQHF. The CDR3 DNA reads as TGTGCCAGTAGTATTGGGGCGGGGGACAATCAGCCCCAGCATTTT.